This is a list of T cell receptor beta chains from one sample in a study of technical replicates of blood from a handful of donors. TCRdb's copy holds only in-frame clones and misses some; the assay was immunoSEQ multiplex PCR. Of tens of thousands of clones in the sample, roughly nine tenths were seen once. The sequencing sample was made of T cells isolated from PBMCs. The receptors stem from a human donor in good health. Both conserved end residues are part of each CDR3. Each record gives: D gene, J gene, V gene, clone size, CDR3 protein, CDR3 DNA. D genes are given only for firm matches. Clone sizes are given selectively: once, few, many, or a class where the clone is expanded.

D: .; J: TRBJ2-3; V: TRBV5-5; size: .; CDR3: CASISEGSLTDTQYF; DNA: TGTGCCAGCATTTCTGAGGGTAGTCTCACAGATACGCAGTATTTT
D: TRBD2; J: TRBJ2-1; V: TRBV2; size: .; CDR3: CASRATSGGNNEQFF; DNA: TGTGCCAGCAGGGCCACTAGCGGGGGCAACAATGAGCAGTTCTTC
D: TRBD1; J: TRBJ1-6; V: TRBV6-5; size: .; CDR3: CASRGQLNSPLHF; DNA: TGTGCCAGCAGGGGACAGCTCAATTCACCCCTCCACTTT
D: TRBD2; J: TRBJ2-7; V: TRBV28; size: .; CDR3: CASSRVGTSGHEQYF; DNA: TGTGCCAGCAGTCGGGTCGGGACTAGTGGCCACGAGCAGTACTTC
D: TRBD2; J: TRBJ2-2; V: TRBV10-1; size: .; CDR3: CASKTSGVNGELFF; DNA: TGCGCCAGCAAAACTAGCGGGGTGAACGGGGAGCTGTTTTTT
D: TRBD2; J: TRBJ2-1; V: TRBV27; size: .; CDR3: CASSSWTSGESEQFF; DNA: TGTGCCAGCAGTTCCTGGACTAGCGGGGAAAGTGAGCAGTTCTTC
D: TRBD2; J: TRBJ2-5; V: TRBV11-3; size: .; CDR3: CASSPGTSGETQYF; DNA: TGTGCCAGCAGCCCCGGGACTAGTGGAGAGACCCAGTACTTC
D: .; J: TRBJ1-5; V: TRBV28; size: .; CDR3: CASSFPLQPQHF; DNA: TGTGCCAGCAGTTTTCCCCTTCAGCCCCAGCATTTT
D: TRBD2; J: TRBJ2-3; V: TRBV7-3; size: .; CDR3: CASSSKQAGGADTQYF; DNA: TGTGCCAGCAGCTCCAAACAGGCGGGGGGGGCAGATACGCAGTATTTT
D: .; J: TRBJ1-1; V: TRBV30; size: .; CDR3: CAWNLGGLGEAFF; DNA: TGTGCCTGGAACCTTGGGGGGTTGGGTGAAGCTTTCTTT
D: TRBD2; J: TRBJ2-1; V: TRBV6-1; size: .; CDR3: CASSVSLAGGRSYNEQFF; DNA: TGTGCCAGCAGTGTTTCGCTAGCGGGGGGACGCTCCTACAATGAGCAGTTCTTC
D: .; J: TRBJ1-3; V: TRBV27; size: .; CDR3: CASSLGASSGNTIYF; DNA: TGTGCCAGCAGTTTGGGGGCCTCCTCTGGAAACACCATATATTTT
D: .; J: TRBJ2-1; V: TRBV4-1; size: .; CDR3: CASKGGNEQFF; DNA: TGCGCCAGCAAAGGGGGCAATGAGCAGTTCTTC
D: TRBD1; J: TRBJ2-7; V: TRBV7-9; size: .; CDR3: CASSLGQGVYEQYF; DNA: TGTGCCAGCAGCTTGGGACAGGGAGTTTACGAGCAGTACTTC
D: .; J: TRBJ2-1; V: TRBV10-3; size: .; CDR3: CATQLSGEGDNEQFF; DNA: TGTGCCACCCAATTGTCAGGGGAGGGGGACAATGAGCAGTTCTTC
D: .; J: TRBJ1-2; V: TRBV6-1; size: .; CDR3: CASSEAGFRGFNYGYTF; DNA: TGTGCCAGCAGTGAAGCGGGTTTTCGGGGGTTTAACTATGGCTACACCTTC
D: TRBD1; J: TRBJ1-1; V: TRBV18; size: .; CDR3: CASSRDRGDDTEAFF; DNA: TGTGCCAGCTCCCGGGACAGGGGGGATGACACTGAAGCTTTCTTT
D: .; J: TRBJ1-2; V: TRBV28; size: .; CDR3: CASSSIGRPEDYTF; DNA: TGTGCCAGCAGTTCGATAGGACGGCCGGAGGACTACACCTTC
D: .; J: TRBJ1-1; V: TRBV10-1; size: once; CDR3: CASSEFPYSEAFF; DNA: TGCGCCAGCAGTGAGTTCCCATACAGTGAAGCTTTCTTT
D: TRBD1; J: TRBJ2-7; V: TRBV7-6; size: once; CDR3: CASSREPRDSLLLYF; DNA: TGTGCCAGCAGCCGCGAGCCCCGGGACAGCCTTCTCCTCTACTTC
D: TRBD1; J: TRBJ2-1; V: TRBV6-6; size: .; CDR3: CASSYSMDRAYNEQFF; DNA: TGTGCCAGCAGTTACTCGATGGACAGGGCCTACAATGAGCAGTTCTTC
D: TRBD1; J: TRBJ2-3; V: TRBV5-6; size: .; CDR3: CASSWGTGVSTDTQYF; DNA: TGTGCCAGCAGCTGGGGGACAGGGGTAAGCACAGATACGCAGTATTTT
D: TRBD1; J: TRBJ2-3; V: TRBV7-6; size: .; CDR3: CASSSQGAGTDTQYF; DNA: TGTGCCAGCAGCTCACAGGGGGCCGGCACAGATACGCAGTATTTT
D: .; J: TRBJ1-2; V: TRBV25-1; size: .; CDR3: CATQTLDSYGYTF; DNA: TGTGCCACCCAAACCTTGGACAGCTATGGCTACACCTTC
D: .; J: TRBJ2-1; V: TRBV6-1; size: .; CDR3: CASRVLLAEKNEQFF; DNA: TGTGCCAGCAGGGTGCTTTTAGCAGAAAAGAATGAGCAGTTCTTC
D: .; J: TRBJ1-2; V: TRBV6-6; size: .; CDR3: CASSRRDNYGYTF; DNA: TGTGCCAGCAGTAGGCGGGACAACTATGGCTACACCTTC
D: TRBD2; J: TRBJ2-2; V: TRBV30; size: .; CDR3: CAWSSGLATGELFF; DNA: TGTGCCTGGAGTAGTGGACTAGCTACCGGGGAGCTGTTTTTT
D: TRBD2; J: TRBJ2-7; V: TRBV5-1; size: .; CDR3: CASSPGGGPSDEQYF; DNA: TGCGCCAGCAGTCCGGGAGGGGGACCGAGCGACGAGCAGTACTTC
D: TRBD1; J: TRBJ1-6; V: TRBV2; size: .; CDR3: CASSESRDRVF; DNA: TGTGCCAGCAGTGAAAGCCGAGACAGGGTCTTT
D: .; J: TRBJ1-1; V: TRBV5-1; size: .; CDR3: CASSAQGNTEAFF; DNA: TGCGCCAGCAGCGCGCAGGGAAACACTGAAGCTTTCTTT
D: .; J: TRBJ1-2; V: TRBV25-1; size: few; CDR3: CASSSPSGYTF; DNA: TGTGCCAGCAGCTCCCCTTCCGGCTACACCTTC
D: .; J: TRBJ1-2; V: TRBV21-1; size: .; CDR3: CASSQVGTF; DNA: TGTGCCAGCAGCCAGGTCGGCACCTTC
D: .; J: TRBJ1-1; V: TRBV5-1; size: once; CDR3: CASSFSGASEAFF; DNA: TGCGCCAGCAGCTTTTCAGGGGCAAGTGAAGCTTTCTTT
D: .; J: TRBJ1-1; V: TRBV7-9; size: .; CDR3: CASSLVGRGDTEAFF; DNA: TGTGCCAGCAGCTTAGTCGGTCGAGGTGACACTGAAGCTTTCTTT
D: TRBD1; J: TRBJ2-2; V: TRBV6-6; size: .; CDR3: CASRGQGPGELFF; DNA: TGTGCCAGCAGAGGACAGGGCCCCGGGGAGCTGTTTTTT